The sequence of this T cell receptor (beta chain) was determined in a study of T cells in Graves' hyperthyroidism and ophthalmopathy. The study's findings and limits: Model-based prediction identified ophthalmopathy a median around 6.5 months prior to its onset.

A lack of ophthalmopathy progression within 18 months defined stable Graves' hyperthyroidism. Each diagnosis drew on symptoms, thyroxine, TRAb, thyroid ultrasound and orbital computed tomography findings. TCR beta CDR3 regions were amplified from RNA. The HTBI set primed first-round TCR CDR3 RT-PCR. Each CDR3 protein is one row after TCRdb ran MiXCR on the multiplex PCR reads. The sample comprises a few hundred thousand distinct CDR3 sequences, about 18% of which are singletons, and 45% to 50% rests with the top ten. This clonotype was observed many times. Antigen specificity is unknown. This CDR3 has 12 residues. The V end was cut by 5 bases, the J end by 6 bases, with 10 bases between.

V and J are TRBV12-3 or TRBV12-4 and TRBJ1-1; D uncertain. The sample taken for sequencing was blood. This receptor was taken from a woman aged 45-65 years with Graves' hyperthyroidism. The CDR3 region has the DNA TGTGCCAGCAGTCTCGCGGGCCCTGAAGCTTTCTTT. This codes for CASSLAGPEAFF.